What follows are 30 T cell receptor beta chains derived from one specimen sequenced in a study of blood T cell repertoires in COVID-19. Method: immunoSEQ multiplex PCR; TCRdb's copy keeps in-frame clones and lacks some. The sample lists around 180,000 clones, roughly nine tenths occurring once. Sequencing used peripheral blood. Receptors originate from a woman under 40 with active or convalescent COVID-19.

The chain links TRBV3-1 (or the pseudogene TRBV3-2) to TRBJ1-1; no clear D. This CDR3 contains 15 residues. V was pared by 4 bases and J by 5 bases, with 17 bases between. Germline CDR1 is LGHDT and CDR2 is YNNKEL (reference sequence). CDR3 in DNA: TGTGCCAGCAGCCGCCGGGGAGACCTAGGGACTGAAGCTTTCTTT. Amino acid sequence: CASSRRGDLGTEAFF.

The V gene is TRBV4-1, the J gene TRBJ1-6, with a possible D match to TRBD1 (6 bases). This CDR3 has 16 residues. Between the trimmed V and J ends, which lost 5 bases and 9 bases, there was a span of 20 bases. The V gene's germline CDR1 is MGHRA and CDR2 YSYEKL. For the CDR3, the DNA is TGCGCCAGCAGCTTCTGGACAGTCAGGAGCCGTTCACCCCTCCACTTT. This translates into CASSFWTVRSRSPLHF.

The chain carries TRBV28 and TRBJ1-6; no reliable D call. This CDR3 comprises 16 residues. V was shortened by 4 bases and J by 0 bases, with 10 bases between the two germline ends. From germline, CDR1 is MDHEN and CDR2 SYDVKM. CDR3 in amino acids: CASSSPGSSYNSPLHF. CDR3 DNA: TGTGCCAGCAGTTCCCCTGGTAGCTCCTATAATTCACCCCTCCACTTT. The whole variable domain, remainder taken from reference TRBV28 and TRBJ1-6, is DVKVTQSSRYLVKRTGEKVFLECVQDMDHENMFWYRQDPGLGLRLIYFSYDVKMKEKGDIPEGYSVSREKKERFSLILESASTNQTSMYLCASSSPGSSYNSPLHFGNGTRLTVT.

In its sample, this clone was seen once. The chain is built from TRBV10-3 and TRBJ2-7; TRBD2 is a possible D gene (5 bases). V was shortened by 2 bases and J by 6 bases, with 17 bases between the two germline ends. Germline CDR1 and CDR2: ENHRY and SYGVKD. The CDR3 totals 15 residues. As DNA, the CDR3 is TGTGCCATCAGTGAGCCCGTAGAGGGCCACTTCGAGCAGTACTTC. This codes for CAISEPVEGHFEQYF.

CDR3 DNA sequence: TGTGCCAGCAGCAGGACAGGGGATGGAAACACCATATATTTT. This codes for CASSRTGDGNTIYF. The rearrangement links TRBV13 to TRBJ1-3; 9 nucleotides align to TRBD1. The ends lost 5 bases at V and 3 bases at J; junction bases unmatched: 2. CDR1 and CDR2 (germline): PRHDT, FYEKMQ (reference sequence). This CDR3 has 14 residues.

The V gene is TRBV29-1, the J gene TRBJ1-2, with D possibly matching TRBD1 (5 bases). Germline loops: CDR1 SQVTM, CDR2 ANQGSEA. The CDR3 spans 16 residues. V lost 1 base to trimming and J lost 7 bases, with 22 bases between them. The DNA of the CDR3 is TGCAGCGTTGAAGCCCTGGGTTTCAGGGTAGACCCTGGCTACACCTTC. Protein product: CSVEALGFRVDPGYTF.

The rearrangement uses TRBV15 and TRBJ2-7, with D tentatively TRBD1 (6 bases). The CDR3 has 14 amino acids. Trimming left V 0 bases short and J 5 bases short, with 11 bases between. The V gene's germline CDR1 is LNHNV and CDR2 YYDKDF (reference sequence). The CDR3 DNA reads as TGTGCCACCAGCAGAGATCGAGGGGGTAACGAGCAGTACTTC. Its protein product is CATSRDRGGNEQYF.

The chain uses TRBV5-4 and TRBJ2-2; 9 nucleotides agree with TRBD1. Germline V gene sequence: CDR1 SGHNT, CDR2 YYREEE (reference sequence). The CDR3 has 15 amino acids. After removal of 4 bases from V and 7 bases from J, the junction contained 8 bases not matched to a gene. CDR3 in DNA: TGTGCCAGCAGCGAGGACAGGGGAGTCGTCGGGGAGCTGTTTTTT. This translates into CASSEDRGVVGELFF. The variable domain in full, completed from reference TRBV5-4 and TRBJ2-2, reads ETGVTQSPTHLIKTRGQQVTLRCSSQSGHNTVSWYQQALGQGPQFIFQYYREEENGRGNFPPRFSGLQFPNYSSELNVNALELDDSALYLCASSEDRGVVGELFFGEGSRLTVL.

This clone was seen only once. The chain links TRBV18 to TRBJ2-3; D is perhaps TRBD2 (6 bases). This CDR3 has 16 residues. Germline CDR1 and CDR2: KGHSH and LQKENI. V was clipped by 6 bases and J by 0 bases, with 16 bases between them. In DNA, the CDR3 is TGTGCCAGCTCGCTTACCGGGACTCCTAGCACAGATACGCAGTATTTT. Its protein product is CASSLTGTPSTDTQYF.

In this sample, this clone turned up once. The chain's CDR3 is CASSLGGQAPYEQYF. In nucleotides, the CDR3 is TGCGCCAGCAGCTTGGGGGGACAGGCCCCCTACGAGCAGTACTTC. This chain connects TRBV5-1 to TRBJ2-7, with 8 bases that match TRBD1. V shed 0 bases and J 2 bases; nucleotides not matched to a gene: 4. The CDR3 extends over 15 amino acids. Germline lookup yields CDR1 SGHRS and CDR2 YFSETQ. Variable domain in full (rest from reference TRBV5-1 and TRBJ2-7): KAGVTQTPRYLIKTRGQQVTLSCSPISGHRSVSWYQQTPGQGLQFLFEYFSETQRNKGNFPGRFSGRQFSNSRSEMNVSTLELGDSALYLCASSLGGQAPYEQYFGPGTRLTVT.

The chain is built from TRBV2 and TRBJ1-6; the D is unclear. The germline V and J ends were trimmed by 4 bases and 10 bases, with 11 bases remaining between them. Germline-derived CDR1 and CDR2 are SNHLY and FYNNEI. The CDR3 is 13 amino acids. CDR3 residues: CASSGGFGSPLHF. The CDR3 nucleotides read TGTGCCAGCAGTGGAGGATTCGGATCACCCCTCCACTTT.

This chain uses TRBV25-1 with TRBJ2-3; 9 bases line up with TRBD2. Looked up from germline, CDR1 is MGHDK and CDR2 is SYGVNS. The CDR3 sequence is 17 residues long. V lost 1 base to trimming and J lost 4 bases; unmatched junction nucleotides: 9. CDR3: CASSEWEGGRAPDTQYF. The CDR3 DNA reads as TGTGCCAGCAGTGAATGGGAAGGCGGGAGGGCCCCAGATACGCAGTATTTT.

The genes are TRBV6-5 and TRBJ1-5; the match to TRBD1 covers 7 bases. The CDR3 is 12 amino acids. V gave up 8 bases and J gave up 6 bases; unmatched junction bases: 4. The germline V gene has CDR1 MNHEY and CDR2 SVGAGI. CDR3 sequence reads: CASGTGAQPQHF. The CDR3 region has the DNA TGTGCCAGCGGAACAGGGGCTCAGCCCCAGCATTTT.

This clone was observed once. V gene TRBV9 combines with J gene TRBJ1-4, with D uncertain. Germline CDR1 SGDLS, CDR2 YYNGEE. Trimming removed 4 bases at V and 5 bases at J, with 15 bases between. This CDR3 has 15 residues. The CDR3 loop reads CASSFGQNWNEKLFF. The CDR3 DNA reads as TGTGCCAGCAGCTTTGGGCAGAACTGGAATGAAAAACTGTTTTTT.

This clone was observed a single time. The rearrangement links TRBV13 to TRBJ1-3, with D possibly TRBD1 on 5 matching bases. The CDR3 length is 17 residues. CDR1 and CDR2 (germline): PRHDT, FYEKMQ (reference sequence). V was cut by 6 bases and J by 2 bases, with 20 bases left in between. The CDR3: CASRPRIQGGAGNTIYF. The DNA for the CDR3 is TGTGCCAGCAGACCGAGGATTCAGGGTGGCGCTGGAAACACCATATATTTT.

The DNA of the CDR3 is TGTGCCAGCAGTAGACAGAATTACTATAATTCACCCCTCCACTTT. This sequence encodes CASSRQNYYNSPLHF. V usage is TRBV6-5 and J usage is TRBJ1-6, with a possible D match to TRBD1 (5 bases). The CDR3 has 15 residues. CDR1 is MNHEY and CDR2 is SVGAGI in the germline V gene. V lost 5 bases to trimming and J lost 3 bases, with 11 bases between them.

The chain is built from TRBV6-6 and TRBJ1-5; tentatively, D is TRBD1 (6 bases). CDR1 MNHNY and CDR2 SVGAGI come from the germline V gene (reference sequence). There are 15 residues in the CDR3. Trimming took off 0 bases at V and 7 bases at J, with 13 bases between the two ends. The CDR3 bases are TGTGCCAGCAGTTACTCGAATGGGGGCGAACAGCCCCAGCATTTT. It yields the protein CASSYSNGGEQPQHF.

This clone came up a few times. This rearrangement joins TRBV28 to TRBJ1-5; D may be TRBD1 (5 bases). This CDR3 has 14 amino acids. V gave up 10 bases and J gave up 5 bases, with 18 bases separating them. Germline V gene sequence: CDR1 MDHEN, CDR2 SYDVKM. CDR3: CATDSRDGYQPQHF. CDR3 DNA sequence: TGTGCCACCGACAGTCGAGACGGTTATCAGCCCCAGCATTTT.

This chain uses TRBV11-3 with TRBJ2-5; 9 nucleotides align to TRBD1. The CDR3 runs 14 residues. In germline, CDR1 is SGHNT, CDR2 YENEEA. V trimming: 5 bases; J trimming: 1 base; junction bases outside the gene matches: 2. The DNA of the CDR3 is TGTGCCAGCAGCCGGACAGGGGTCCAAGAGACCCAGTACTTC. The encoded protein is CASSRTGVQETQYF.

This clone was seen only once. J is TRBJ1-3 and V is TRBV2; D might be TRBD1 (5 bases). The germline V gene encodes CDR1 SNHLY and CDR2 FYNNEI. The CDR3 sequence is 14 residues long. The ends were cut back, 6 bases at V and 4 bases at J, with 13 bases in the middle. CDR3 DNA: TGTGCCAGCAGACTCCAGGGAGGCGGAAACACCATATATTTT. Its translation: CASRLQGGGNTIYF.

The chain carries TRBV4-1 and TRBJ2-7, with D possibly matching TRBD1 (6 bases). V shed 4 bases and J shed 5 bases, with 18 bases lying between them. The germline gives CDR1 MGHRA, CDR2 YSYEKL. The CDR3 consists of 15 residues. The CDR3 nucleotides are TGCGCCAGCAGCCTCACCCCCCAGGGGCGGAACGAGCAGTACTTC. Its translation: CASSLTPQGRNEQYF.

V is TRBV6-5 and J is TRBJ2-7, with TRBD2 matching over 9 bases. The CDR3 contains 15 residues. V was clipped by 5 bases and J by 3 bases; unmatched bases: 8. Looked up from germline, CDR1 is MNHEY and CDR2 is SVGAGI. CDR3 protein: CASSPMTSGNYEQYF. DNA of the CDR3: TGTGCCAGCAGTCCAATGACTAGCGGAAACTACGAGCAGTACTTC.

This clone was recorded only once. The V gene is TRBV30, the J gene TRBJ1-5; 9 nucleotides agree with TRBD1. J was trimmed by 3 bases and V by 8 bases; bases with no gene match: 5. CDR3 length: 13 residues. Looked up from germline, CDR1 is GTSNPN and CDR2 is SVGIG (reference sequence). CDR3 protein: CAGNRGPNQPQHF. CDR3 DNA sequence: TGTGCCGGCAACAGGGGGCCCAATCAGCCCCAGCATTTT.

The V and J genes are TRBV28 and TRBJ1-2; D not certain. The germline CDR1 and CDR2 sequences are MDHEN and SYDVKM. The CDR3 runs 12 residues. V shed 3 bases and J shed 2 bases, with 4 bases lying between them. The CDR3 coding sequence is TGTGCCAGCAGTTTCCAGAACTATGGCTACACCTTC. Amino acid sequence: CASSFQNYGYTF.

This clone was seen only once. The V gene is TRBV5-1, the J gene TRBJ2-7; the match to TRBD2 covers 13 bases. The CDR3 is 15 amino acids. The germline V gene encodes CDR1 SGHRS and CDR2 YFSETQ. The junction had 6 bases not matched to a gene; V was cut back by 4 bases and J by 5 bases. The CDR3 nucleotides read TGCGCCAGCAGCAGAACTAGCGGGGGGGCAAACGAGCAGTACTTC. It codes for CASSRTSGGANEQYF.

This sequence joins TRBV7-9 and TRBJ2-1, with 8 bases that match TRBD2. V lost 8 bases, J lost 0 bases, and 0 bases stayed unmatched. The CDR3 loop spans 13 amino acids. CDR1 is SEHNR, CDR2 FQNEAQ, per germline (reference sequence). The CDR3 sequence is CASAGGSYNEQFF. CDR3 sequence (DNA): TGTGCCAGCGCGGGGGGCTCCTACAATGAGCAGTTCTTC.

Notes on this clone: The junction departs from germline at one end; a sequencing error may be responsible. The chain couples TRBV30 to TRBJ1-3; no clear D gene. The CDR3 runs to 12 residues. Germline CDR1 reads GTSNPN; CDR2 reads SVGIG (reference sequence). The CDR3 DNA follows: TGTGCCTGGAGGGACTATGGACACACCATATATTTT. Amino acid sequence: CAWRDYGHTIYF.

V and J are TRBV10-1 and TRBJ1-1; D call uncertain. This CDR3 has 14 amino acids. CDR1 is WNHNN and CDR2 is SYGVQD in the germline V gene (reference sequence). V gave up 3 bases and J gave up 6 bases, with 14 bases separating them. CDR3 in amino acids: CASSDGLNSPEAFF. CDR3 DNA sequence: TGCGCCAGCAGTGATGGCCTTAATTCGCCTGAAGCTTTCTTT.

The rearrangement joins TRBV2 to TRBJ2-7, with D perhaps TRBD1 (5 bases). The CDR3 contains 12 residues. V lost 7 bases, J lost 3 bases, and 10 bases lay in between. Germline-derived CDR1 and CDR2 are SNHLY and FYNNEI. CDR3 residues: CASTRQIYEQYF. DNA of the CDR3: TGTGCCAGCACTCGACAGATCTACGAGCAGTACTTC.

This chain joins TRBV4-1 and TRBJ2-5; D possibly corresponds to TRBD1 (6 bases). Germline CDR1 MGHRA, CDR2 YSYEKL. Trimming took 4 bases from V and 4 from J, leaving 13 bases between them. The CDR3 runs to 14 residues. Here the CDR3 reads CASSRKGEGETQYF. CDR3 nucleotides: TGCGCCAGCAGCCGAAAGGGGGAAGGAGAGACCCAGTACTTC.